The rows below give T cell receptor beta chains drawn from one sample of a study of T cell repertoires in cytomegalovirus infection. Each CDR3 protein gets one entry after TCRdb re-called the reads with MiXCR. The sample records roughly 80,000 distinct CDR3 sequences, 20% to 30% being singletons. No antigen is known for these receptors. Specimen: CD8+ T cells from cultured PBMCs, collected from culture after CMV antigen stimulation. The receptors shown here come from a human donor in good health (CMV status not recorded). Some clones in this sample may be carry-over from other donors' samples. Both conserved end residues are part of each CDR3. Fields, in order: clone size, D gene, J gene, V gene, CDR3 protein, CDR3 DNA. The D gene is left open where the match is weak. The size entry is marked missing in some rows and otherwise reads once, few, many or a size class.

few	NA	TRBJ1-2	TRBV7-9	CASSLEGLYGYTF	TGTGCCAGCAGCTTAGAAGGGCTGTATGGCTACACCTTC
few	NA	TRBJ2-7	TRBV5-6	CASSFMTGSEEQYF	TGTGCCAGCAGCTTTATGACAGGATCAGAAGAGCAGTACTTC
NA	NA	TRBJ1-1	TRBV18	CASSPQGNTEAFF	TGTGCCAGCTCACCCCAGGGGAACACTGAAGCTTTCTTT
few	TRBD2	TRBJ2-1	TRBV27	CASREPGLAFDEQFF	TGTGCCAGCAGAGAACCGGGACTAGCGTTCGATGAGCAGTTCTTC
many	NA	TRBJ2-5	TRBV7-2	CASSLFGSPGADVRETQYF	TGTGCCAGCAGCTTATTCGGCTCCCCGGGGGCCGATGTACGGGAGACCCAGTACTTC
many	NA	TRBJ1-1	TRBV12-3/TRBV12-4	CASSWGTGTEAFF	TGTGCCAGCAGTTGGGGGACTGGGACTGAAGCTTTCTTT
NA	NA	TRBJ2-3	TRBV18	CASSPSEGSTDTQYF	TGTGCCAGCTCACCCTCGGAGGGAAGCACAGATACGCAGTATTTT
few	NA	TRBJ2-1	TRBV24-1	CATSDLRAGESSYNEQFF	TGTGCCACCAGTGATTTGCGTGCAGGGGAGAGCTCCTACAATGAGCAGTTCTTC
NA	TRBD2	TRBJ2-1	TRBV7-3	CASSSRGGPYNEQFF	TGTGCCAGCAGCTCCCGGGGGGGACCCTACAATGAGCAGTTCTTC
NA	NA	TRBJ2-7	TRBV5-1	CASSFDPLYEQYF	TGCGCCAGCAGCTTTGACCCTTTATACGAGCAGTACTTC
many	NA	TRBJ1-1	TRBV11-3	CASSHPGLSAENTEAFF	TGTGCCAGCAGCCATCCCGGGTTGTCGGCGGAGAACACTGAAGCTTTCTTT
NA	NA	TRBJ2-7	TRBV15	CATSDNYEQYF	TGTGCCACCAGCGATAACTACGAGCAGTACTTC
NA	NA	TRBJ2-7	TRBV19	CASSNAGLSSYEQYF	TGTGCCAGTAGCAACGCGGGTCTGAGCTCCTACGAGCAGTACTTC
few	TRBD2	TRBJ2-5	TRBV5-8	CASSSSLELAGETQYF	TGTGCCAGCAGCTCGAGCCTGGAACTAGCGGGAGAGACCCAGTACTTC
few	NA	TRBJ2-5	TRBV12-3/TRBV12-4	CASSIGGGETQYF	TGTGCCAGCAGCATTGGTGGAGGGGAGACCCAGTACTTC
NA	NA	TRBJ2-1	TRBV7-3	CASWDLSDEQFF	TGTGCCAGCTGGGATCTGAGCGATGAGCAGTTCTTC
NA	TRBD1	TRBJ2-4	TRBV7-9	CASSLARTGENIQYF	TGTGCCAGCAGCTTAGCGAGGACAGGGGAAAACATTCAGTACTTC
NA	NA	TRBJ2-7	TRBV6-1	CASSARAGHNYEQYF	TGTGCCAGCAGTGCCCGTGCAGGGCATAACTACGAGCAGTACTTC
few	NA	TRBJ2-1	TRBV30	CAWSALYNEQFF	TGTGCCTGGAGTGCTCTATACAATGAGCAGTTCTTC
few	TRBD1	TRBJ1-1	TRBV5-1	CASSPIRDRGNTEAFF	TGCGCCAGCAGCCCAATTAGGGACAGGGGGAACACTGAAGCTTTCTTT
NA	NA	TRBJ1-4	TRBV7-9	CASSLPNEKLFF	TGTGCCAGCAGCTTGCCTAATGAAAAACTGTTTTTT
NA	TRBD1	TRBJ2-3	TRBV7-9	CASSLGQTGARTDTQYF	TGTGCCAGCAGCTTAGGGCAGACAGGGGCCCGCACAGATACGCAGTATTTT
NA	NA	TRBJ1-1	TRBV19	CASKGGGRTEAFF	TGTGCCAGTAAGGGGGGGGGTAGGACTGAAGCTTTCTTT